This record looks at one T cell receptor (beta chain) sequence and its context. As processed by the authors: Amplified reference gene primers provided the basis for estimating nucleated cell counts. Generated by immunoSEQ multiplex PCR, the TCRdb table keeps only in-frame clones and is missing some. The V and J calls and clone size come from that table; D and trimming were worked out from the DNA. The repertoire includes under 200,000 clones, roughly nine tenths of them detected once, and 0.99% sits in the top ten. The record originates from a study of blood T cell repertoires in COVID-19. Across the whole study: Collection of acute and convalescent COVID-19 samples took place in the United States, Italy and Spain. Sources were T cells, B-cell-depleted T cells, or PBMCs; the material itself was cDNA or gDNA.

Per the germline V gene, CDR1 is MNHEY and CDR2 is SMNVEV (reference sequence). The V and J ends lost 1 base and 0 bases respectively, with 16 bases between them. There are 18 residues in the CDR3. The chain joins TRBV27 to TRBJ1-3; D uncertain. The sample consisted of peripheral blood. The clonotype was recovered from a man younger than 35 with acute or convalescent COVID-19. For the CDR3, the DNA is TGTGCCAGCAGTTTATATGGCAGGCCAACCAGCTCTGGAAACACCATATATTTT. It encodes CASSLYGRPTSSGNTIYF.